This TCR beta chain was profiled in a study of vaccination effects on CD4 cells after COVID-19. Comments on this clone: Its specificity is unknown.

General observations from the study: Vaccine- and infection-induced clones showed marked clonal contraction late following vaccination. Cross-reactivity with common cold coronaviruses was shown by only 1 of 255 vaccine-induced clones in healthy vaccinees.

The CDR3 has 12 amino acids. From germline, CDR1 is SGHRS and CDR2 YFSETQ. Trimming took off 3 bases at V and 0 bases at J, with 3 bases between the two ends. Once cultured for more than nine days, the cells underwent separation to obtain CD4+ T cells. All study participants received two doses of BNT162b2 or mRNA-1273 vaccine. Measured with immunoSEQ multiplex PCR; TCRdb has only the in-frame clones, and not every one. The repertoire holds about 66,000 clones, with 70% to 85% as singletons. This TCR derives from a human donor who received a COVID-19 vaccine. The sequenced sample was CD4+ T cells from PBMCs cultured without peptide, obtained after COVID-19 vaccination. The rearrangement uses TRBV5-1 and TRBJ2-5; the D is unclear. The CDR3, as DNA: TGCGCCAGCAGCTACGACCAAGAGACCCAGTACTTC. Amino acid sequence: CASSYDQETQYF.